A selection of T cell receptor beta chains follows, all from one sample in a study of lymphopenia after photon versus proton radiotherapy. Some clones are missing from TCRdb's copy, which holds only in-frame ones; the method was immunoSEQ multiplex PCR. This table has fewer than 45,000 clones, 86% appearing once. This material consisted of peripheral blood, taken from a patient treated with proton-based radiotherapy. The receptor set was obtained from a woman aged 70 to 79 with pancreatic cancer. Some clones in this sample may be carry-over from other donors' samples. CDR3s include the opening cysteine and the closing phenylalanine or tryptophan. Fields, in order: D gene, V gene, clone size, J gene, CDR3 DNA, CDR3 protein. D genes are given only for firm matches. Size tells how often a clone was seen (once, few, many) or the class of an expanded clone, and some rows leave it out.

d_call: TRBD2
v_call: TRBV18
clone_size: -
j_call: TRBJ2-7
cdr3_nt: TGTGCCAGCTCACCACCGAATAGCGGGAGGCCGGAGCAGTACTTC
cdr3_aa: CASSPPNSGRPEQYF

d_call: TRBD2
v_call: TRBV29-1
clone_size: -
j_call: TRBJ2-1
cdr3_nt: TGCACCGGGACTAGCGGGAGCGATGAGCAGTTCTTC
cdr3_aa: CTGTSGSDEQFF

d_call: -
v_call: TRBV30
clone_size: -
j_call: TRBJ2-2
cdr3_nt: TGTGCCTGGAGTGATAGATACCCCGGGGAGCTGTTTTTT
cdr3_aa: CAWSDRYPGELFF

d_call: -
v_call: TRBV29-1
clone_size: once
j_call: TRBJ1-2
cdr3_nt: TGCAGCGTTGAATTAGCAGGGTACGATGGCTACACCTTC
cdr3_aa: CSVELAGYDGYTF

d_call: TRBD1
v_call: TRBV7-2
clone_size: once
j_call: TRBJ1-1
cdr3_nt: TGTGCCAGCAGCTTATCCATACTGACAGGGGAAAGTGAAGCTTTCTTT
cdr3_aa: CASSLSILTGESEAFF

d_call: -
v_call: TRBV4-1
clone_size: few
j_call: TRBJ1-2
cdr3_nt: TGCGCCAGCAGCCAAGGGACAGCCCTCTATGGCTACACCTTC
cdr3_aa: CASSQGTALYGYTF

d_call: -
v_call: TRBV27
clone_size: -
j_call: TRBJ2-7
cdr3_nt: TGTGCCAGCAGTTGGAACAGCCTCTCCTACGAGCAGTACTTC
cdr3_aa: CASSWNSLSYEQYF

d_call: -
v_call: TRBV21-1
clone_size: few
j_call: TRBJ1-3
cdr3_nt: TGTGCCAGCAGCAAGAAGACAGGATCCTCTGGAAACACCATATATTTT
cdr3_aa: CASSKKTGSSGNTIYF

d_call: TRBD2
v_call: TRBV28
clone_size: -
j_call: TRBJ2-5
cdr3_nt: TGTGCCAGCAGTCCTAGCGGAGACTACCAAGAGACCCAGTACTTC
cdr3_aa: CASSPSGDYQETQYF

d_call: -
v_call: TRBV7-7
clone_size: -
j_call: TRBJ2-3
cdr3_nt: TGTGCTAGCAGCATAACCCGGGATACAGATACGCAGTATTTT
cdr3_aa: CASSITRDTDTQYF

d_call: TRBD2
v_call: TRBV19
clone_size: -
j_call: TRBJ2-3
cdr3_nt: TGTGCCAGTAGCCAATATAGAGCCACTAGCGGATTTGAGGGCACAGATACGCAGTATTTT
cdr3_aa: CASSQYRATSGFEGTDTQYF

d_call: TRBD2
v_call: TRBV11-3
clone_size: -
j_call: TRBJ2-1
cdr3_nt: TGTGCCAGCAGCCCCCTGACTAGCGGGAGAGCGGATGAGCAGTTCTTC
cdr3_aa: CASSPLTSGRADEQFF

d_call: -
v_call: TRBV25-1
clone_size: -
j_call: TRBJ1-3
cdr3_nt: TGTGCCAGCAGTATACTCGACACGAGCTCTGGAAACACCATATATTTT
cdr3_aa: CASSILDTSSGNTIYF

d_call: TRBD1
v_call: TRBV5-4
clone_size: -
j_call: TRBJ1-1
cdr3_nt: TGTGCCAGCAGCAACAGGGGGTACACTGAAGCTTTCTTT
cdr3_aa: CASSNRGYTEAFF

d_call: TRBD2
v_call: TRBV6-5
clone_size: -
j_call: TRBJ2-7
cdr3_nt: TGTGCCAGCACTCGCGGGACTAGCGGGAGATACGAGCAGTACTTC
cdr3_aa: CASTRGTSGRYEQYF

d_call: -
v_call: TRBV4-1
clone_size: -
j_call: TRBJ2-1
cdr3_nt: TGTGCCAGCAGCCGAACCTACAATGAGCAGTTCTTC
cdr3_aa: CASSRTYNEQFF

d_call: -
v_call: TRBV30
clone_size: -
j_call: TRBJ1-4
cdr3_nt: TGTGCCTGGGGGGACCTCGGGGCGGAAAAACTGTTTTTT
cdr3_aa: CAWGDLGAEKLFF

d_call: -
v_call: TRBV28
clone_size: once
j_call: TRBJ2-1
cdr3_nt: TGTGCCAGCAGTTCAAGCACTGGAGAGCAGTTCTTC
cdr3_aa: CASSSSTGEQFF

d_call: TRBD1
v_call: TRBV6-6
clone_size: -
j_call: TRBJ1-4
cdr3_nt: TGTGCCAGCAGAGGGACAGGATTGTCCGAAAAACTGTTTTTT
cdr3_aa: CASRGTGLSEKLFF

d_call: -
v_call: TRBV20-1
clone_size: few
j_call: TRBJ2-1
cdr3_nt: TGCAGTGCTACAAACAATGAGCAGTTCTTC
cdr3_aa: CSATNNEQFF

d_call: -
v_call: TRBV2
clone_size: -
j_call: TRBJ2-5
cdr3_nt: TGTGCCAGCAGTGAATTCACAGGGCAAGAGACCCAGTACTTC
cdr3_aa: CASSEFTGQETQYF

d_call: -
v_call: TRBV2
clone_size: -
j_call: TRBJ1-6
cdr3_nt: TGTGCCAGCAAGGGTGGTGGGTATGCGACCTCCTATAATTCACCCCTCCACTTT
cdr3_aa: CASKGGGYATSYNSPLHF

d_call: -
v_call: TRBV4-2
clone_size: -
j_call: TRBJ2-4
cdr3_nt: TGTGCCAGCAGCCAAGAGCCGGGAGAGAGCATCCAAAACATTCAGTACTTC
cdr3_aa: CASSQEPGESIQNIQYF

d_call: TRBD2
v_call: TRBV7-3
clone_size: -
j_call: TRBJ2-1
cdr3_nt: TGTGCCAGCAGCCCCTTAGCGGGAGGGGGTAATGAGCAGTTCTTC
cdr3_aa: CASSPLAGGGNEQFF

d_call: -
v_call: TRBV5-1
clone_size: -
j_call: TRBJ1-4
cdr3_nt: TGCGCCAGCAGCTTGGGATCTGATAATGAAAAACTGTTTTTT
cdr3_aa: CASSLGSDNEKLFF

d_call: -
v_call: TRBV28
clone_size: -
j_call: TRBJ2-3
cdr3_nt: TGTGCCAGCAGTTCCACAGATACGCAGTATTTT
cdr3_aa: CASSSTDTQYF

d_call: TRBD1
v_call: TRBV5-1
clone_size: -
j_call: TRBJ2-7
cdr3_nt: TGCGCCAGCAGCCCAGGGACAGGGGCTTACGAGCAGTACTTC
cdr3_aa: CASSPGTGAYEQYF

d_call: -
v_call: TRBV6-5
clone_size: -
j_call: TRBJ1-4
cdr3_nt: TGTGCCAGCAGTTCCGATCCGGGTCTTGCTAATGAAAAACTGTTTTTT
cdr3_aa: CASSSDPGLANEKLFF

d_call: -
v_call: TRBV28
clone_size: -
j_call: TRBJ1-1
cdr3_nt: TGTGCCAGCAGTAAGACACTTGAAGCTTTCTTT
cdr3_aa: CASSKTLEAFF

d_call: -
v_call: TRBV18
clone_size: once
j_call: TRBJ2-7
cdr3_nt: TGTGCCAGCTCACCGACAATTACGGACGAGCAGTACTTC
cdr3_aa: CASSPTITDEQYF

d_call: -
v_call: TRBV29-1
clone_size: -
j_call: TRBJ1-1
cdr3_nt: TGCAGCGTAACAGTTACAGGGACGAACACTGAAGCTTTCTTT
cdr3_aa: CSVTVTGTNTEAFF

d_call: TRBD1
v_call: TRBV12-5
clone_size: -
j_call: TRBJ2-3
cdr3_nt: TGTGCTAGTGGTGAACAGGGGTCAGATACGCAGTATTTT
cdr3_aa: CASGEQGSDTQYF

d_call: -
v_call: TRBV7-3
clone_size: once
j_call: TRBJ2-2
cdr3_nt: TGTGCCAGCAGCTCAGGGATAAACACCGGGGAGCTGTTTTTT
cdr3_aa: CASSSGINTGELFF

d_call: -
v_call: TRBV18
clone_size: -
j_call: TRBJ2-2
cdr3_nt: TGTGCCAGCTCACCACAGGGTATCACCGGGGAGCTGTTTTTT
cdr3_aa: CASSPQGITGELFF

d_call: TRBD1
v_call: TRBV6-5
clone_size: once
j_call: TRBJ1-1
cdr3_nt: TGTGCCAGCAGTTCCCCGGGACAGCGGGGGGGTACTGAAGCTTTCTTT
cdr3_aa: CASSSPGQRGGTEAFF

d_call: -
v_call: TRBV30
clone_size: once
j_call: TRBJ2-5
cdr3_nt: TGTGCCTGGAGACAAGAAGGGGACGAGACCCAGTACTTC
cdr3_aa: CAWRQEGDETQYF

d_call: -
v_call: TRBV20-1
clone_size: -
j_call: TRBJ1-1
cdr3_nt: TGCAGTGCTACGGCGGGGGCTGAAGCTTTCTTT
cdr3_aa: CSATAGAEAFF

d_call: TRBD1
v_call: TRBV5-1
clone_size: once
j_call: TRBJ1-1
cdr3_nt: TGCGCCAGCACCCCGTTCCCGGGACAGGGGAACACTGAAGCTTTCTTT
cdr3_aa: CASTPFPGQGNTEAFF

d_call: TRBD2
v_call: TRBV7-8
clone_size: -
j_call: TRBJ2-2
cdr3_nt: TGTGCCAGCAGCTTAGGAGCGGGAGTCGCCGGGGAGCTGTTTTTT
cdr3_aa: CASSLGAGVAGELFF

d_call: TRBD1
v_call: TRBV19
clone_size: -
j_call: TRBJ2-7
cdr3_nt: TGTGCCAGTCCCGGGACAGGTGGTTCCTACGAGCAGTACTTC
cdr3_aa: CASPGTGGSYEQYF

d_call: -
v_call: TRBV4-3
clone_size: -
j_call: TRBJ1-1
cdr3_nt: TGCGCCAGCAGCCAAGATCTCGCCAATACGGATCGGAGCACTGAAGCTTTCTTT
cdr3_aa: CASSQDLANTDRSTEAFF

d_call: TRBD1
v_call: TRBV12-5
clone_size: -
j_call: TRBJ2-1
cdr3_nt: TGTGCTAGTGGTTTGGGACAGGGGGCTATCAATGAGCAGTTCTTC
cdr3_aa: CASGLGQGAINEQFF

d_call: -
v_call: TRBV6-5
clone_size: -
j_call: TRBJ2-1
cdr3_nt: TGTGCCACCTGGGACTCCGCCGATGAGCAGTTCTTC
cdr3_aa: CATWDSADEQFF

d_call: TRBD1
v_call: TRBV19
clone_size: -
j_call: TRBJ2-7
cdr3_nt: TGTGCCAGTAGTCTCCTGCCCGGGACAGGGGGAGAGCAGTACTTC
cdr3_aa: CASSLLPGTGGEQYF

d_call: -
v_call: TRBV4-1
clone_size: -
j_call: TRBJ1-5
cdr3_nt: TGCGCCAGCAGCCAAGATCCATTGGTACAGCCCCAGCATTTT
cdr3_aa: CASSQDPLVQPQHF

d_call: TRBD1
v_call: TRBV7-2
clone_size: -
j_call: TRBJ1-3
cdr3_nt: TGTGCCAGCAGCTCAGGGACAGGTGGAAACACCATATATTTT
cdr3_aa: CASSSGTGGNTIYF

d_call: -
v_call: TRBV10-2
clone_size: -
j_call: TRBJ2-7
cdr3_nt: TGCGCCAGCAGTGAAAAGTTCTACGAGCAGTACTTC
cdr3_aa: CASSEKFYEQYF

d_call: TRBD1
v_call: TRBV19
clone_size: -
j_call: TRBJ2-2
cdr3_nt: TGTGCCAGTAGTGACAGGACAGGGGACACCGGGGAGCTGTTTTTT
cdr3_aa: CASSDRTGDTGELFF

d_call: -
v_call: TRBV14
clone_size: -
j_call: TRBJ1-4
cdr3_nt: TGTGCCAGCCGTGGGCAGAAGGATGGTATTAATGAAAAACTGTTTTTT
cdr3_aa: CASRGQKDGINEKLFF